This T cell receptor beta chain came from a study of cytomegalovirus exposure and HLA in healthy donors (dated by TCRdb to 2016 to 2017). Background on the whole study: According to a later analysis, the 120 or so validation repertoires were produced on the same platform as the 700 or so repertoires of the first cohort. Along with the roughly 700-subject first cohort, a separate validation cohort of over a hundred different subjects was used. The study aimed to test whether signatures of past pathogen exposure could be identified by cataloging public T cell receptors. High-throughput TCR immunosequencing, statistical association of individual TCRs with disease status, and machine learning were combined to predict cytomegalovirus infection status.

Concerning this clone: Its antigen target is currently unknown. The input lacks base qualities; no much larger clone sits a single base away.

Study-wide findings and limitations: Of the cluster scores, approximately 95% were above 0 in a later analysis, which found that TCRs clustered in the first cohort also tended to co-occur in the 120 or so validation repertoires. According to the authors, the approach could potentially be generalized to other disease states and immunological phenotypes. The classifier was reported to diagnose cytomegalovirus status with high specificity and sensitivity in both the original and validation cohorts. A few of the identified cytomegalovirus-associated TCR beta chains were confirmed in vitro to be specific for cytomegalovirus antigens. A total of 150 to 200 TCR beta chains were listed by the study as associated with cytomegalovirus. Most TCR sequences were seen in very few donors, while some public TCRs were found in many individuals. A later analysis lacked HLA typing for the validation cohort, so it scored co-occurrence in that cohort across all 130 or so repertoires.

The donors were included in the validation cohort of some 110 subjects, a group kept apart from the roughly 670-subject first cohort. CDR1 and CDR2, per the germline V gene, are SGDLS and YYNGEE. Inclusive of the bounding cysteine and phenylalanine, the CDR3 is 16 residues long. This entry keeps only the CDR3 DNA: 48 bases, framed from base 1. V is reduced by 0 bases and J by 0 bases, leaving a spacing of 11 bases between them. Library method: the immunoSEQ multiplex PCR assay. Per the authors' processing: A statistical classification framework was built for diagnosing cytomegalovirus status from the catalog of TCR beta chain sequences. TCRdb limited this immuneACCESS table to in-frame rearrangements with V and J called. A share of clones is missing; checked studies link under half to unresolved V genes, and the rest is unexplained. D and trimming come from the DNA, and the V and J calls and clone size come from that table. The table for this sample lists roughly 150,000 clones; 88% of them were counted only once. The leading ten clones occupy almost 3% of the sample.

The sample taken for sequencing was PBMCs. This TCR was recovered from a man aged 18 to 29 in good health and CMV-seronegative. This chain is built from TRBV9 and TRBJ2-3; a tentative D match to TRBD2 spans 6 bases. The CDR3 corresponds to CASSVGVAASTDTQYF. In nucleotides, the sequence is TGTGCCAGCAGCGTAGGAGTAGCGGCTAGCACAGATACGCAGTATTTT.